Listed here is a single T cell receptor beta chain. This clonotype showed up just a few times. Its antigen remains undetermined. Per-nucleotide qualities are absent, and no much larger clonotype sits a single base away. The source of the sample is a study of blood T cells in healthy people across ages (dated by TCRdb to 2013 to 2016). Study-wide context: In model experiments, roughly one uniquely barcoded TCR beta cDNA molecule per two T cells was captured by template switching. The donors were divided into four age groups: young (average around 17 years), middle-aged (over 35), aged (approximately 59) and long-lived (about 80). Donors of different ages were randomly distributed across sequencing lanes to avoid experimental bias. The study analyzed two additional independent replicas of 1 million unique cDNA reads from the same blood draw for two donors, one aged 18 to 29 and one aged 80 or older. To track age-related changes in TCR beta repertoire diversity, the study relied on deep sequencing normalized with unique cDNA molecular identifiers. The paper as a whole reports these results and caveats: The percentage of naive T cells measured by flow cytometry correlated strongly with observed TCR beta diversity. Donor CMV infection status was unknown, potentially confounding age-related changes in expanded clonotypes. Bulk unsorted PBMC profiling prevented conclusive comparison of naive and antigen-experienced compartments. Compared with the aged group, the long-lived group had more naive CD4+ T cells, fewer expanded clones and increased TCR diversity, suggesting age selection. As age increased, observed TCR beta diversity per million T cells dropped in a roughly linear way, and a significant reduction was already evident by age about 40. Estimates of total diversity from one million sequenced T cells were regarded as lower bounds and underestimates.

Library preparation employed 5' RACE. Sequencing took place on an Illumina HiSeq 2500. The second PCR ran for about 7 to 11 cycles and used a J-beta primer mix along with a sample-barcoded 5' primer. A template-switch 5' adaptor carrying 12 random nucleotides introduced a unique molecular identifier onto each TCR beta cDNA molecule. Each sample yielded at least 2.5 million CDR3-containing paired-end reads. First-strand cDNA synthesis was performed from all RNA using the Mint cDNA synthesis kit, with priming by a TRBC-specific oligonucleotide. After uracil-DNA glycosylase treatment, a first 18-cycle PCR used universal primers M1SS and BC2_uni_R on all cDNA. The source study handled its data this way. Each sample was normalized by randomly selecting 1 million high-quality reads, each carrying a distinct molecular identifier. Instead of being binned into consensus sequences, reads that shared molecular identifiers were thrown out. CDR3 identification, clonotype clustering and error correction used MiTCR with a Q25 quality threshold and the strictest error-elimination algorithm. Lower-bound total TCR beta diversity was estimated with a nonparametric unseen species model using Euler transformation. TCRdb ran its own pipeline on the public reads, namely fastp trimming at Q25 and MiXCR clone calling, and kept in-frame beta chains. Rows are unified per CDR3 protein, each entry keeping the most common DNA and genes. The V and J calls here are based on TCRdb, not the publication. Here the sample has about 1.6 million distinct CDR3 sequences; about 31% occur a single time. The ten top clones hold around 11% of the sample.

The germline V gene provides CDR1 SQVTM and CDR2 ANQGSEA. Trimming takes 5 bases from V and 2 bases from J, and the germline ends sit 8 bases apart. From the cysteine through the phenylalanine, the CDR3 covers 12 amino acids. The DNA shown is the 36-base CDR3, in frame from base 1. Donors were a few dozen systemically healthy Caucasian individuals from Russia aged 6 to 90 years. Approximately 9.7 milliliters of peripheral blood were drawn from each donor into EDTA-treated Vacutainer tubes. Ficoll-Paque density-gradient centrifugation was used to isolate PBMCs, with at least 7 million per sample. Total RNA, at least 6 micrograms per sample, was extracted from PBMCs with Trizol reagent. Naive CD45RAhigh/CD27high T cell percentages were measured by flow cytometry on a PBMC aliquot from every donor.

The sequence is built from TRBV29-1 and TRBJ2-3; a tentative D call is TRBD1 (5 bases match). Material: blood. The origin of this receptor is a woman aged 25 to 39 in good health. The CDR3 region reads CSVPTVTDTQYF. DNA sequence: TGCAGCGTTCCGACAGTCACAGATACGCAGTATTTT.